This T cell receptor beta chain stems from a study of blood T cell repertoires in COVID-19 (dated by TCRdb to the early 2020s). Concerning the study at large: Samples covering the acute and convalescent phases of COVID-19 were provided by collaborators in the United States, Italy and Spain. The material from the prospective study consisted of cDNA or gDNA derived from T cells, B-cell-depleted T cells, or PBMCs. Subjects who had been exposed to COVID-19, were actively infected with it, or had recovered from it provided the deeply sampled blood TCRbeta repertoires that made up the dataset. A freely available public database, intended as a resource for researchers studying the immune response to SARS-CoV-2, is where the repertoires were released. Samples came from the ongoing ImmuneRACE study (first 160 participants) plus 1,254 subjects from 6 global collaborators. The sample metadata nearly always contained a de-identified subject ID, COVID-19 status, age in years and sex. Where available, HLA class I and class II types were obtained from metadata supplied by the sample provider rather than from assay-based typing. Broad study findings and their caveats: Clinical and demographic metadata were provided uncurated, with the amount varying by source and participant.

In the case of this clone: No cognate antigen has been identified for it. Base qualities are not provided; no much larger clone lies one nucleotide away.

The CDR3 starts with the cysteine, ends with the phenylalanine, and has 13 residues. Here the CDR3 DNA is all that survives: 39 bases in frame from base 1. Via the germline V gene, CDR1 is SGHTA and CDR2 FQGTGA. After removal of 6 bases from V and 4 bases from J, the junction retains 5 bases not matched to a gene. The immunoSEQ Assay, a bias-controlled multiplex PCR, was used to amplify TCRbeta CDR3 regions from genomic DNA. As for the original processing: Within the assay, amplification of reference gene primers was used to estimate how many nucleated cells each sample contained. Sequence reads were collapsed and filtered to measure the absolute abundance of every unique TCRbeta CDR3 rearrangement. For each sample, productive Simpson clonality was calculated as the square root of Simpson's diversity index over productive rearrangements. This is the immuneACCESS table as TCRdb keeps it, with only in-frame sequences that have V and J called. A part of the clones is gone; compared with another copy, unresolved V genes explain less than half, and the rest is unexplained. The V and J calls and clone size come from that table; D and trimming were worked out from the DNA. The sample profile shows roughly 300,000 clones; about nine tenths of them were found once. The top ten clones comprise roughly a tenth of the sample.

Participants in the prospective study were enrolled through a virtual design, were aged roughly 18 to 100 years, and lived in 24 United States geographic areas. Cohort assignment in the prospective study relied on participant-reported clinical history from a screening survey and a study questionnaire. ImmuneRACE Cohort 3 recovered participants were defined by two consecutive negative NP/OP PCR tests, healthcare professional clearance, or symptom resolution. In the prospective study, whole blood, serum and a nasopharyngeal or oropharyngeal swab were collected from each participant by mobile phlebotomists. Prospective study participants could optionally give additional blood draws and questionnaires over an approximately two-month period. Before DNA extraction, prospective study blood samples were shipped either frozen or at room temperature.

Sequencing was done on a sample of PBMCs or T cells enriched from blood (not recorded which). The origin of this receptor is a woman between 18 and 29 years old who had recovered from COVID-19. This chain joins TRBV7-3 to TRBJ1-1; 7 of the junction bases match TRBD1. The nucleotide sequence is TGTGCCAGCAGACAGGGGATAGGCACTGAAGCTTTCTTT. Protein translation: CASRQGIGTEAFF.